The clone carrying this T cell receptor (beta chain) was seen a handful of times. Germline V gene data show CDR1 as MNHEY and CDR2 as SVGAGI. V was pared by 0 bases and J by 8 bases, with 19 bases between. This CDR3 comprises 16 residues. Some clones are missing from TCRdb's copy, which holds only in-frame ones; the method was immunoSEQ multiplex PCR. The sample records about 7,300 clones, around 88% being singletons. This record comes from a study of chemoradiotherapy in HPV16-positive cancers. Study-wide background: Functional T-cell assays on two HPV16-positive patients' cells defined candidate HPV-specific clones and common TCR motifs.

The sample was blood, taken from a patient who underwent chemoradiotherapy. The clonotype was recovered from a human donor with HPV-associated anogenital cancer. The V gene is TRBV6-5, the J gene TRBJ1-1; perhaps TRBD1 as D (5 bases). CDR3 protein: CASSYSISSGDGEAFF. The CDR3 nucleotides are TGTGCCAGCAGTTACTCGATATCAAGTGGGGACGGAGAAGCTTTCTTT.